This TCR beta chain came from a study of post-analysis software for immune sequencing data. As concerns this clonotype: Its antigen is not identified.

The study's findings and limits: Clustering by F measure revealed strong co-clustering among samples prepared together in one batch. Compared with controls, patients had more of 4 or 5 TRBV segments, including TRBV5-6, TRBV5-1 and TRBV20-1. Among multiple sclerosis patients, normalized Chao1 diversity was significantly below that of controls.

The CDR3 contains 13 residues. V gave up 7 bases and J gave up 6 bases, with 16 bases separating them. The TCR beta cDNA libraries carried unique molecular identifiers. TCRdb recomputed calls from the PCR reads with MiXCR, one row per CDR3 protein. The sample shows hundreds of thousands of distinct CDR3 sequences, roughly 45% of them seen only once. The receptor was isolated from a girl under 18 with multiple sclerosis. The sequenced material came from blood. The V gene is TRBV12-3 or TRBV12-4, the J gene TRBJ2-7, with D tentatively TRBD2 (5 bases). This CDR3 is CASTAASTAEQYF. DNA of the CDR3: TGTGCCAGCACCGCTGCTAGCACAGCCGAGCAGTACTTC.